This T cell receptor beta chain was obtained from a study of blood T cell repertoires in COVID-19. Study details: PBMCs, B-cell-depleted T cells, or T cells were the source of the cDNA or gDNA that made up the material.

As concerns this clone: An end of the junction differs from the germline gene, which may be a read error.

Germline values: CDR1 SSHAT, CDR2 FNYEAQ (reference sequence). The CDR3 consists of 15 residues. Assay used: immunoSEQ multiplex PCR; TCRdb lists only in-frame clones, some missing. The sample includes about 260,000 clones, roughly four fifths of them seen just once. Sequencing was carried out using peripheral blood. The chain has TRBV7-7 and TRBJ2-1; 14 bases line up with TRBD2. This TCR derives from an elderly woman with acute or convalescent COVID-19. CDR3 nucleotide sequence: TGTGCTAGCAGCGCGGGACTAGCGGGAGCTGATGAGCAGTTCTTC. Translation gives CASSAGLAGADEQFF.